The 4 T cell receptor beta chains below all came from one sample that was sequenced in a study of tumor and adjacent non-tumor tissue in lung cancer. A modified ARM-PCR protocol with three rounds of nested PCR amplified TCRbeta. TCRdb fed the multiplex PCR reads into MiXCR, producing one record per CDR3 protein. Of roughly 200,000 distinct CDR3 sequences listed, about 76% are singletons. No cell sorting was done before RNA was extracted from the tissue. The sequenced sample consisted of lung tumor tissue. Receptors were obtained from a man aged 55-75 years with non-small cell lung cancer.

As concerns this clonotype: Given a much more abundant clone one base away, this may be a read error. The chain carries TRBV11-2 and TRBJ2-1; TRBD2 aligns across 11 bases. The CDR3 is 13 amino acids. Germline CDR1 is SGHAT and CDR2 is FQNNGV. This chain's CDR3 is CASNLDPGTSGFF. The CDR3 DNA sequence: TGTGCCAGCAACTTAGATCCTGGGACTAGCGGGTTCTTC.

As DNA, the CDR3 is TGTGCCAGCAGTTTAGCCTCTTATAGCAATCAGCCCCAGCATTTT. As protein: CASSLASYSNQPQHF. The rearrangement uses TRBV12-3 or TRBV12-4 and TRBJ1-5; D unresolved. The CDR3 is 15 amino acids. The V end was cut by 0 bases, the J end by 0 bases, with 6 bases between.

There are a few counts of this clonotype. The chain combines TRBV30 with TRBJ2-7, with D hard to call. This CDR3 spans 12 amino acids. In germline, CDR1 is GTSNPN, CDR2 SVGIG (reference sequence). V dropped 0 bases and J dropped 6 bases, with 9 bases sitting between them. CDR3 loop: CAWSVLISEQYF. CDR3 coding DNA: TGTGCCTGGAGTGTACTTATCAGCGAGCAGTACTTC.

This clonotype was counted at least ten times. The chain has TRBV6-5 and TRBJ1-3; D call uncertain. This CDR3 has 14 amino acids. Germline loops: CDR1 MNHEY, CDR2 SVGAGI. Trimming took 0 bases from V and 5 from J, leaving 8 bases between them. The CDR3 protein is CASSYSGGRNTIYF. Written as DNA, the CDR3 is TGTGCCAGCAGTTACTCCGGCGGGAGAAACACCATATATTTT.